Presented here are 6 T cell receptor beta chains from one specimen sequenced in a study of identical twins (dated by TCRdb to about 2016). Library preparation was by 5' RACE. The sequencer was an Illumina HiSeq 2000. The raw public data were reprocessed by TCRdb itself: fastp quality trimming at Q25, MiXCR clonotype calling, in-frame beta chains only. Records with the same CDR3 protein are collapsed into one entry carrying the most frequent genes and DNA. Here the sample has 550,000 to 700,000 distinct CDR3 sequences; around 20% occur a single time. The leading ten clones occupy roughly 4% of the sample. This sample also appeared in a second study, on T cells expressing NK-cell markers.

Sequenced input: PBMCs. The receptor source for this set is a woman under 30 in good health.

J is TRBJ2-7 and V is TRBV20-1, with 7 bases matching TRBD1. V lost 3 bases, J lost 2 bases, and 7 bases stayed unmatched. The germline CDR1 and CDR2 sequences are DFQATT and SNEGSKA (reference sequence). The CDR3 covers 14 residues. CDR3 sequence (DNA): TGCAGTGCTAGGGAACAGGGGCGACCCTACGAGCAGTACTTC. It yields the protein CSAREQGRPYEQYF.

This clonotype was found many times. This rearrangement joins TRBV20-1 to TRBJ2-7, with a tentative D call TRBD2 (5 bases). The germline V gene encodes CDR1 DFQATT and CDR2 SNEGSKA (reference sequence). The CDR3 is made up of 12 amino acids. Trimming cost V 6 bases and J 0 bases, with 9 bases left between them. The CDR3 loop reads CSAQRDSYEQYF. The DNA of the CDR3 is TGCAGTGCGCAGAGGGACTCCTACGAGCAGTACTTC.

The V gene is TRBV14, the J gene TRBJ2-1; D ambiguous. The CDR3 has 15 residues. V lost 3 bases and J 0 bases, leaving 9 bases between the germline ends. CDR1 and CDR2 from the germline V gene are SGHDN and FVKESK. CDR3 DNA: TGTGCCAGCAGCCATATAGTAAGCTCCTACAATGAGCAGTTCTTC. Translation: CASSHIVSSYNEQFF.

The CDR3 bases are TGTGCCAGCAGCCCCGGGATTCGCTCCTACAATGAGCAGTTCTTC. The encoded protein is CASSPGIRSYNEQFF. The V and J genes are TRBV4-2 and TRBJ2-1; D might be TRBD2 (5 bases). Germline V gives CDR1 LGHNA, CDR2 YNFKEQ. This CDR3 has 15 amino acids. The V end lost 4 bases, the J end lost 0 bases, and 10 bases lay between the germline ends.

The J gene is TRBJ2-1, the V gene TRBV11-3, with D uncertain. The CDR3 spans 12 residues. Trimming shortened V by 5 bases and J by 8 bases, and 10 bases separated the two germline ends. CDR1 is SGHNT, CDR2 YENEEA, per germline. In DNA form, the CDR3 reads TGTGCCAGCAGCACAACTTGGGATGAGCAGTTCTTC. It is translated as CASSTTWDEQFF.

As concerns this clonotype: One end of the junction fails to match germline, which may point to a read error. The rearrangement uses TRBV5-1 and TRBJ2-7; D gene unclear. This CDR3 has 13 amino acids. Looked up from germline, CDR1 is SGHRS and CDR2 is YFSETQ. The CDR3 sequence: CASSPREGSEKYF. CDR3 coding DNA: TGCGCCAGCAGCCCCCGTGAAGGAAGCGAGAAGTACTTC. Full variable domain (remainder filled in from reference TRBV5-1 and TRBJ2-7): KAGVTQTPRYLIKTRGQQVTLSCSPISGHRSVSWYQQTPGQGLQFLFEYFSETQRNKGNFPGRFSGRQFSNSRSEMNVSTLELGDSALYLCASSPREGSEKYFGPGTRLTVT.